This passage covers 9 T cell receptor beta chains from one sample sequenced in a study of T cell repertoires in cytomegalovirus infection. TCRdb re-analysed the reads in MiXCR, keeping a single row per CDR3 protein. The table records some 240,000 distinct CDR3 sequences, about 15% of them present only once. The sample taken for sequencing was CD8+ T cells from PBMCs. These TCRs come from a human donor in good health (CMV status not recorded). Some clones in this sample may be carry-over from other donors' samples.

The chain carries TRBV6-6 and TRBJ1-2, with 8 positions matching TRBD1. CDR3 length: 16 amino acids. Trimming at V came to 4 bases and at J to 0 bases, leaving 7 bases not matched to a gene. Germline values: CDR1 MNHNY, CDR2 SVGAGI (reference sequence). CDR3 nucleotide sequence: TGTGCCAGCAGTTGGACAGGGCCGAAGTCTAACTATGGCTACACCTTC. Amino acid sequence: CASSWTGPKSNYGYTF.

This clonotype came up many times. The chain is built from TRBV29-1 and TRBJ2-3; D tentatively fits TRBD1 or TRBD2 (7 bases each). This CDR3 is 16 amino acids long. The V and J ends lost 2 bases and 1 base respectively, with 16 bases between them. Per germline, CDR1 SQVTM and CDR2 ANQGSEA. The CDR3 bases are TGCAGCGTTGAACCCAGGGGGGGCTGGGGCACAGATACGCAGTATTTT. Residues: CSVEPRGGWGTDTQYF.

This clonotype turned up a few times. V is TRBV5-5 and J is TRBJ1-4; no reliable D call. The length of the CDR3 is 15 residues. CDR1 and CDR2 (germline): SGHKS, YYEKEE (reference sequence). The ends were cut back, 0 bases at V and 6 bases at J, with 12 bases in the middle. This CDR3 is CASSLVPGVYEKLFF. The CDR3 coding sequence is TGTGCCAGCAGCTTGGTCCCCGGGGTATATGAAAAACTGTTTTTT.

The table lists this clonotype with many counts. The chain has TRBV7-2 and TRBJ1-1; D call uncertain. Germline V gene data show CDR1 as SGHTA and CDR2 as FQGNSA. V was cut by 1 base and J by 1 base, with 10 bases left in between. The CDR3 loop spans 15 amino acids. CDR3 coding DNA: TGTGCCAGCAGCTTAGTAAACGTTCGGAACACTGAAGCTTTCTTT. It codes for CASSLVNVRNTEAFF. The entire variable domain, with the rest obtained from reference TRBV7-2 and TRBJ1-1, is as follows: GAGVSQSPSNKVTEKGKDVELRCDPISGHTALYWYRQSLGQGLEFLIYFQGNSAPDKSGLPSDRFSAERTGGSVSTLTIQRTQQEDSAVYLCASSLVNVRNTEAFFGQGTRLTVV.

This clonotype was counted many times. The CDR3 sequence: CASSPPGALQETQYF. The CDR3 region has the DNA TGTGCCAGCAGCCCTCCCGGCGCACTACAGGAGACCCAGTACTTC. V usage is TRBV7-6 and J usage is TRBJ2-5, with D unresolved. CDR3 length: 15 amino acids. Per the germline V gene, CDR1 is SGHVS and CDR2 is FNYEAQ. The ends were cut back, 5 bases at V and 5 bases at J, with 18 bases in the middle.

This clonotype was counted between two and nine times. The gene calls are TRBV29-1 and TRBJ2-7; TRBD2 matches at 7 bases. This CDR3 spans 13 amino acids. V shed 5 bases and J 3 bases; nucleotides not matched to a gene: 7. CDR1 is SQVTM, CDR2 ANQGSEA, per germline. CDR3 in DNA: TGCAGCGTTATGTCTAGCGGAGTCTACGAGCAGTACTTC. Protein: CSVMSSGVYEQYF.

This clonotype showed up just a few times. The chain combines TRBV15 with TRBJ1-4, with 9 bases fitting TRBD1. V lost 0 bases, J lost 8 bases, and 19 bases stayed unmatched. Germline V gene data show CDR1 as LNHNV and CDR2 as YYDKDF (reference sequence). The CDR3 totals 20 residues. Here the CDR3 reads CATSREGGLPGQGSREKLFF. The CDR3 nucleotides are TGTGCCACCAGCAGAGAGGGGGGCCTCCCGGGACAGGGAAGTCGCGAAAAACTGTTTTTT.

This clonotype was detected only a few times. The rearrangement uses TRBV28 and TRBJ2-7, with 8 positions matching TRBD2. Germline loops: CDR1 MDHEN, CDR2 SYDVKM. The CDR3 is 16 amino acids. J lost 4 bases, V lost 6 bases, and 14 bases had no gene match. The CDR3 spells CASSPTRGGAKYEQYF. The CDR3, as DNA: TGTGCCAGCAGCCCCACCCGGGGGGGGGCGAAGTACGAGCAGTACTTC.

CDR3 DNA sequence: TGTGCCAGCAGGCCCGGGACAGGGCCCTACAATGAGCAGTTCTTC. Translating gives CASRPGTGPYNEQFF. The chain combines TRBV6-2 or TRBV6-3 with TRBJ2-1, with 9 bases identical to TRBD1. The CDR3 has 15 residues. Germline V gene lookup returns CDR1 MNHEY and CDR2 SVGEGT. V dropped 6 bases and J dropped 2; count of bases not matched to a gene: 5.